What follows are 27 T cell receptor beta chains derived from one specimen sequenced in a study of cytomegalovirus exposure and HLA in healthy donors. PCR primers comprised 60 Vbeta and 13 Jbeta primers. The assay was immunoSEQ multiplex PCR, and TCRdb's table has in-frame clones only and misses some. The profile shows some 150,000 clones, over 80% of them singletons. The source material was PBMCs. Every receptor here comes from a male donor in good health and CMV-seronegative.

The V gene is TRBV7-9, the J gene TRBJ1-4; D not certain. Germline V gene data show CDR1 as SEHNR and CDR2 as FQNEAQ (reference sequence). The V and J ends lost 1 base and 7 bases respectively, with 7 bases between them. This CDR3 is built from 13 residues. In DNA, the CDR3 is TGTGCCAGCAGCTTAGGTCTCGGTGAAAAACTGTTTTTT. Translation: CASSLGLGEKLFF. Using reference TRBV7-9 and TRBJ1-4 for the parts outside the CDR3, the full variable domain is DTGVSQNPRHKITKRGQNVTFRCDPISEHNRLYWYRQTLGQGPEFLTYFQNEAQLEKSRLLSDRFSAERPKGSFSTLEIQRTEQGDSAMYLCASSLGLGEKLFFGSGTQLSVL.

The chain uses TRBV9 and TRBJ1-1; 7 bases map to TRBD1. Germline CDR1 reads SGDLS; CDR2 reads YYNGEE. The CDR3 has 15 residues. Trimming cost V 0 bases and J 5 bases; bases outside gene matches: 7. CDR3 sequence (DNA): TGTGCCAGCAGCGTAGGCAGGACAGGAGGGACTGAAGCTTTCTTT. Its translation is CASSVGRTGGTEAFF.

The CDR3 is CASSHGQGAGEQYF. DNA of the CDR3: TGTGCCAGCAGCCACGGACAGGGGGCGGGGGAGCAGTACTTC. This chain connects TRBV4-2 to TRBJ2-7; 11 bases are shared with TRBD1. Per the germline V gene, CDR1 is LGHNA and CDR2 is YNFKEQ. V dropped 3 bases and J dropped 7; count of bases not matched to a gene: 5. The CDR3 length is 14 residues.

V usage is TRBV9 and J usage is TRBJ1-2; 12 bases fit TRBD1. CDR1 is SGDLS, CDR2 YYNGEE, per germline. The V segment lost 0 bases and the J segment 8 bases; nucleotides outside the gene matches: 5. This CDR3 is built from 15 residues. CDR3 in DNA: TGTGCCAGCAGCGTAGGGGGACAGGGGGCGACCGGCTACACCTTC. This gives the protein CASSVGGQGATGYTF.

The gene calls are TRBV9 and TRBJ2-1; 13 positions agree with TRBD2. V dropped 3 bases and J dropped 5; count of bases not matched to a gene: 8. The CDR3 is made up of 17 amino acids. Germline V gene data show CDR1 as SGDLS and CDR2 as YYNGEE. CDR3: CASSDPLAGGPHNEQFF. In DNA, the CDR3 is TGTGCCAGCAGCGACCCACTAGCGGGGGGGCCCCACAATGAGCAGTTCTTC.

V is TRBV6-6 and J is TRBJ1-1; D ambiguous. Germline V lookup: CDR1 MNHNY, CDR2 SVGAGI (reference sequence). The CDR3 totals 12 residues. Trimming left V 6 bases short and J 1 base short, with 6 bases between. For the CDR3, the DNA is TGTGCCAGCAGGAGAGAGAACACTGAAGCTTTCTTT. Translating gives CASRRENTEAFF.

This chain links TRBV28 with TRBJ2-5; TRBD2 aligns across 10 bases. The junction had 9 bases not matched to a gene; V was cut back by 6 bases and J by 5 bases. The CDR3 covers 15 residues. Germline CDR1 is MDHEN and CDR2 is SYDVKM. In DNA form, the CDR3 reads TGTGCCAGCAGCTCACTAGCGGGAAAGGACGAGACCCAGTACTTC. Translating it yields CASSSLAGKDETQYF.

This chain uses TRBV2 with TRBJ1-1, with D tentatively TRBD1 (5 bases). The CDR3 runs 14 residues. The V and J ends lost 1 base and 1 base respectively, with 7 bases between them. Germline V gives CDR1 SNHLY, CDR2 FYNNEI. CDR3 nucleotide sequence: TGTGCCAGCAGTGAAGACAGGTCGAACACTGAAGCTTTCTTT. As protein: CASSEDRSNTEAFF.

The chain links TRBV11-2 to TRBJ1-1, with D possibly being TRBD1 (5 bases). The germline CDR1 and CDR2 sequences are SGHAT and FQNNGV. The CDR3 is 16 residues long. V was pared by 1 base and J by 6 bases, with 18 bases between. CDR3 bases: TGTGCCAGCAGCTTAGGTTGGGAGGGGCTATCGCCTGAAGCTTTCTTT. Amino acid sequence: CASSLGWEGLSPEAFF.

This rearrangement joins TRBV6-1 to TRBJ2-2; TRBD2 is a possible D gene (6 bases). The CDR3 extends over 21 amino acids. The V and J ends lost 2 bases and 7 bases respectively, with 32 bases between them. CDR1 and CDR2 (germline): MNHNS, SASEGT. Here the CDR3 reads CASSEKASPLASLPSVGELFF. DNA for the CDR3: TGTGCCAGCAGTGAAAAAGCGTCCCCTCTAGCGTCTCTCCCAAGCGTCGGGGAGCTGTTTTTT.

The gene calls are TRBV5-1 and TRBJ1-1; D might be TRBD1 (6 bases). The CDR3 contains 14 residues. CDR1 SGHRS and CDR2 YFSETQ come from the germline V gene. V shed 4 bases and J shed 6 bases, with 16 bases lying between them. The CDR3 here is CASSPQGLGAEAFF. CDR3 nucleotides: TGCGCCAGCAGCCCACAGGGATTAGGGGCTGAAGCTTTCTTT.

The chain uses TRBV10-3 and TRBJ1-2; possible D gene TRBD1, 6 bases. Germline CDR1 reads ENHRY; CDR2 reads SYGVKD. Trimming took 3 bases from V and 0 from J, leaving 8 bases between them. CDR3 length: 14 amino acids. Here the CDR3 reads CAISEQGTNYGYTF. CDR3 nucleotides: TGTGCCATCAGTGAACAGGGCACTAACTATGGCTACACCTTC.

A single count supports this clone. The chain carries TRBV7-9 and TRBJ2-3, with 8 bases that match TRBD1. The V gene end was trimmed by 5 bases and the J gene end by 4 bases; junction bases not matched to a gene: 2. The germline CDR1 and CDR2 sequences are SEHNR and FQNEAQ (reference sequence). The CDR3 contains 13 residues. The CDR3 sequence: CASSVDRADTQYF. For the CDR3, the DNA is TGTGCCAGCAGCGTGGACAGGGCAGATACGCAGTATTTT. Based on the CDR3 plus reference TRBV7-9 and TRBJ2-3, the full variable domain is DTGVSQNPRHKITKRGQNVTFRCDPISEHNRLYWYRQTLGQGPEFLTYFQNEAQLEKSRLLSDRFSAERPKGSFSTLEIQRTEQGDSAMYLCASSVDRADTQYFGPGTRLTVL.

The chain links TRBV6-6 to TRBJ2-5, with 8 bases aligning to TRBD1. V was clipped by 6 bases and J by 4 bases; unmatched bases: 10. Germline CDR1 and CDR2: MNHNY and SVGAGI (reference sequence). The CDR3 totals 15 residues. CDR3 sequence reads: CASRLQAGQGETQYF. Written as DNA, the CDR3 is TGTGCCAGCAGACTACAGGCCGGACAGGGAGAGACCCAGTACTTC.

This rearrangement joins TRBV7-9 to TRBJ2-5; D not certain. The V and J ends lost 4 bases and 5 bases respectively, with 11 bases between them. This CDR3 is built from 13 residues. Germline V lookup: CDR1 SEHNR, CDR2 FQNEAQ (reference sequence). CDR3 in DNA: TGTGCCAGCAGCTCTGCAGGTGGGGAGACCCAGTACTTC. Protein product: CASSSAGGETQYF.

The chain's CDR3 is CASSQGAGLDQPQHF. CDR3 in DNA: TGTGCCAGCAGTCAAGGAGCGGGGTTGGATCAGCCCCAGCATTTT. This chain links TRBV6-5 with TRBJ1-5; D call uncertain. Germline CDR1 is MNHEY and CDR2 is SVGAGI. CDR3 length equals 15 residues. The V gene lost 5 bases and the J gene lost 5 bases, with 16 bases spanning the gap.

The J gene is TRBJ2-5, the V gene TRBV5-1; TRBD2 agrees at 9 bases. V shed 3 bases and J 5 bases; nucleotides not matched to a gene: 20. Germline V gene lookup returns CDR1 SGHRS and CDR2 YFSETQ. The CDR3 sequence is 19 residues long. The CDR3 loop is CASSSKVGLANTRGETQYF. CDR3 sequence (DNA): TGCGCCAGCAGCTCGAAGGTTGGACTAGCGAACACCAGGGGGGAGACCCAGTACTTC.

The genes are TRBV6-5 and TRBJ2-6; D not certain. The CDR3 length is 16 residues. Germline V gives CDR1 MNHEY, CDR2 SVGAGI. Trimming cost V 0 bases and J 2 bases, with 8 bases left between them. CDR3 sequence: CASSYSPQAGANVLTF. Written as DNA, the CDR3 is TGTGCCAGCAGTTACTCTCCCCAGGCTGGGGCCAACGTCCTGACTTTC.

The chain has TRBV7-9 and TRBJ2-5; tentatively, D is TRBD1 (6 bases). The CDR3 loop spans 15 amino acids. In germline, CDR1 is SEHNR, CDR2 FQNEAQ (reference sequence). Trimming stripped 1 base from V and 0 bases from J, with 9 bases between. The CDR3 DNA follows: TGTGCCAGCAGCTTAGGGACAGCTAACCAAGAGACCCAGTACTTC. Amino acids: CASSLGTANQETQYF.

The CDR3 region has the DNA TGTGCCAGCTCACCAAACAGGGACCTCATGAACACTGAAGCTTTCTTT. Translation gives CASSPNRDLMNTEAFF. The rearrangement uses TRBV18 and TRBJ1-1, with D tentatively TRBD1 (6 bases). V was cut by 2 bases and J by 0 bases, with 13 bases left in between. Germline V gives CDR1 KGHSH, CDR2 LQKENI. The CDR3 totals 16 residues.

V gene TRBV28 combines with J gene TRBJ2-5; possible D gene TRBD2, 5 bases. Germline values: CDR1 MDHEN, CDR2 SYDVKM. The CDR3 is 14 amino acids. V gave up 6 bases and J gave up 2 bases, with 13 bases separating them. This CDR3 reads CASSRDPSQETQYF. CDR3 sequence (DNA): TGTGCCAGCAGCCGGGATCCCTCTCAAGAGACCCAGTACTTC. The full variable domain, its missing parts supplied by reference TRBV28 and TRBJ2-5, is DVKVTQSSRYLVKRTGEKVFLECVQDMDHENMFWYRQDPGLGLRLIYFSYDVKMKEKGDIPEGYSVSREKKERFSLILESASTNQTSMYLCASSRDPSQETQYFGPGTRLLVL.

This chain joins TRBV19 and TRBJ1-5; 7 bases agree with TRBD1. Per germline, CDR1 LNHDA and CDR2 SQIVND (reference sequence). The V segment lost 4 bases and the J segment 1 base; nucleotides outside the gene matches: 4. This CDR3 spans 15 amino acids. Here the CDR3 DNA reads TGTGCCAGTAGTACCGGGACAGCCAGCAATCAGCCCCAGCATTTT. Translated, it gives CASSTGTASNQPQHF.

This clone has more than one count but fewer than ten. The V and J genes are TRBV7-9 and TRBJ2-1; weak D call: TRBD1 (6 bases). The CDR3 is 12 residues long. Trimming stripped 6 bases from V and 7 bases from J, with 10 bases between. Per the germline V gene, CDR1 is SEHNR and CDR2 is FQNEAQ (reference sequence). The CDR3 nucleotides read TGTGCCAGCAGTTATACAGGGAATGAGCAGTTCTTC. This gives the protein CASSYTGNEQFF.

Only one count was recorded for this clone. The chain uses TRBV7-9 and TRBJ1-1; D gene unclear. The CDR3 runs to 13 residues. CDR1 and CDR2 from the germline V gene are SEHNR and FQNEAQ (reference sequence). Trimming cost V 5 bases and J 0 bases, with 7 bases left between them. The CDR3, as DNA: TGTGCCAGCAGCCGAGGTATGAACACTGAAGCTTTCTTT. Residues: CASSRGMNTEAFF.

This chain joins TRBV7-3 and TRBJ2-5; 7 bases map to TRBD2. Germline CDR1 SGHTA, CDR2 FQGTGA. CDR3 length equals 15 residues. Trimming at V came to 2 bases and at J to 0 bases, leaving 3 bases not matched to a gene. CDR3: CASSLGGGNQETQYF. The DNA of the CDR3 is TGTGCCAGCAGCTTAGGCGGGGGTAACCAAGAGACCCAGTACTTC. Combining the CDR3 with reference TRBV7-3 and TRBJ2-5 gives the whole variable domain GAGVSQTPSNKVTEKGKYVELRCDPISGHTALYWYRQSLGQGPEFLIYFQGTGAADDSGLPNDRFFAVRPEGSVSTLKIQRTERGDSAVYLCASSLGGGNQETQYFGPGTRLLVL.

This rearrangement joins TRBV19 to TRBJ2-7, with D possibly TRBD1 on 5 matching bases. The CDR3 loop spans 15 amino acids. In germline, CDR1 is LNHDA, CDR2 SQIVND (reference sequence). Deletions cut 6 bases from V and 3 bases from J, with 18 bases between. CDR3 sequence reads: CASSPAGPVGYEQYF. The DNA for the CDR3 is TGTGCCAGTAGCCCCGCAGGGCCCGTTGGCTACGAGCAGTACTTC. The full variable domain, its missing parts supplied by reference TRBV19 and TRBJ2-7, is DGGITQSPKYLFRKEGQNVTLSCEQNLNHDAMYWYRQDPGQGLRLIYYSQIVNDFQKGDIAEGYSVSREKKESFPLTVTSAQKNPTAFYLCASSPAGPVGYEQYFGPGTRLTVT.

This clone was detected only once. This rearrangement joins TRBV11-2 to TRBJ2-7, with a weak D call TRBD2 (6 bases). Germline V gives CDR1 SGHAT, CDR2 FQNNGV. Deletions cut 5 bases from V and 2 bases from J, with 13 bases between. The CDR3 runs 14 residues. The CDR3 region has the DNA TGTGCCAGCAGCGCCCCAGCGGGCCCCTACGAGCAGTACTTC. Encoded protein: CASSAPAGPYEQYF.